This T cell receptor (beta chain) was identified during a study of blood T cell repertoires in COVID-19. Individuals aged roughly 18 to 95 years were recruited from 24 US areas. TCRdb's table, derived via immunoSEQ multiplex PCR, lists solely in-frame clones and lacks some. The table records roughly 190,000 clones, roughly 84% of them present only once. Source material: PBMCs or T cells enriched from blood (not recorded which). This clonotype originated in a woman in her 30s who had been exposed to COVID-19.

This CDR3 reads CASWAGETFQPQHF. Here the CDR3 DNA reads TGTGCCAGTTGGGCGGGGGAAACCTTTCAGCCCCAGCATTTT. The rearrangement joins TRBV19 to TRBJ1-5; D is perhaps TRBD1 (5 bases). Between the trimmed V and J ends, which lost 8 bases and 6 bases, there was a span of 17 bases. CDR1 is LNHDA, CDR2 SQIVND, per germline (reference sequence). The CDR3 extends over 14 amino acids.